The TCR beta chain described here comes from a study of T cells in Graves' hyperthyroidism and ophthalmopathy. This clonotype was counted many times. No ophthalmopathy progression within 18 months constituted stable Graves' hyperthyroidism. Thyroid ultrasound, orbital computed tomography, clinical symptoms, and serum thyroxine and TRAb underpinned diagnoses. The CDR3 extends over 14 amino acids. CDR1 is SNHLY and CDR2 is FYNNEI in the germline V gene. The germline V and J ends were trimmed by 7 bases and 2 bases, with 11 bases remaining between them. Amplified TCR beta CDR3 regions derived from RNA transcripts. During a first-round RT-PCR of the TCR CDR3, the HTBI primer set was used. One entry per CDR3 protein results from TCRdb running MiXCR on the multiplex PCR reads. This table holds approximately 370,000 distinct CDR3 sequences, 15% found once.

This TCR was sampled from a woman aged 25 to 45 with Graves' hyperthyroidism. The chain links TRBV2 to TRBJ1-4; D ambiguous. Sequencing was done on a sample of blood. The CDR3 reads CASNYRLTNEKLFF. CDR3 DNA: TGTGCCAGCAACTATCGGCTGACTAATGAAAAACTGTTTTTT.